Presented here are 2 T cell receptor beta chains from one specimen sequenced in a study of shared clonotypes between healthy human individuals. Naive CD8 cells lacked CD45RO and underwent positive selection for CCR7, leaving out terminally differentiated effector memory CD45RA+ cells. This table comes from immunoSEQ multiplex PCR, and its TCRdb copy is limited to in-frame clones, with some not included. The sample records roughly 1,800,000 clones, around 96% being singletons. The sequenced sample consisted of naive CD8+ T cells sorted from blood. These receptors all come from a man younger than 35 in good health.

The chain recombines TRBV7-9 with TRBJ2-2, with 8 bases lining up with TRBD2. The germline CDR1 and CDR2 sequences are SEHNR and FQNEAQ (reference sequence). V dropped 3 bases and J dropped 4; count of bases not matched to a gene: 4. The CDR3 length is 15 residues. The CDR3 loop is CASSFSGLGTGELFF. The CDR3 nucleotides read TGTGCCAGCAGCTTTTCGGGACTAGGCACCGGGGAGCTGTTTTTT.

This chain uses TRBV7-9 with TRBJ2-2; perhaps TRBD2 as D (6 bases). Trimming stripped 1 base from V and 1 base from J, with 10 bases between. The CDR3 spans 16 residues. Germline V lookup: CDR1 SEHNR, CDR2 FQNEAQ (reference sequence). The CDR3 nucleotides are TGTGCCAGCAGCTTAGAGGGGCGGGGGAACACCGGGGAGCTGTTTTTT. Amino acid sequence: CASSLEGRGNTGELFF.